This T cell receptor (beta chain) was recovered during a study of blood T cell repertoires in COVID-19 (dated by TCRdb to 2018 to 2021). The study in broad terms: The collaborator samples originated in the United States, Italy and Spain and spanned the acute and convalescent phases of COVID-19. The material from the prospective study consisted of cDNA or gDNA derived from T cells, B-cell-depleted T cells, or PBMCs. The samples were drawn from the first 160 participants of the ongoing ImmuneRACE study and from 950 to 1,500 subjects provided by 6 global collaborators. Subjects who had been exposed to COVID-19, were actively infected with it, or had recovered from it provided the deeply sampled blood TCRbeta repertoires that made up the dataset. Sample metadata almost always included a de-identified subject ID, COVID-19 status, age in years and sex. Where available, HLA class I and class II types were taken from metadata supplied by the sample provider and were not determined by assay-based typing. The repertoires were released in a freely available public database meant as a resource for research on the immune response to SARS-CoV-2. Overall results and qualifications from the work: Clinical and demographic metadata were provided uncurated, with the amount varying by source and participant.

As encoded in the germline V gene, CDR1 is SGHVS while CDR2 is FQNEAQ. Trimming costs V 1 base and J 4 bases, and their ends lie 15 bases apart. Its CDR3 holds 16 amino acids, cysteine through phenylalanine. The entry retains the CDR3 DNA only, 48 bases that are in frame from base 1. Points on this clone: What this receptor recognizes is not known. Within one base of it there is no much larger clone, and no base qualities were kept.

Each collaborating institution followed its own protocols to collect whole blood in K2EDTA tubes. For TCRbeta analysis, collaborators shipped samples in one of three forms: frozen whole blood, isolated PBMCs, or DNA extracted from either of those sample types. TCRbeta CDR3 regions were amplified from genomic DNA by means of the immunoSEQ Assay, a bias-controlled multiplex PCR. In the original analysis: Nucleated cell counts per sample were estimated from amplification of reference gene primers within the assay. To quantify the absolute abundance of each unique TCRbeta CDR3 rearrangement, sequence reads were collapsed and filtered. For each sample, productive Simpson clonality was calculated as the square root of Simpson's diversity index over productive rearrangements. TCRdb re-hosts the immuneACCESS table, in-frame sequences only. Its copies lack some clones; in the studies checked, an unresolved V gene accounts for under half of them, and the cause for the rest is not known. Clone size and V and J calls were adopted from that table, with D and trimming inferred from the DNA. The sample has about 59,000 clones on record, about 76% of them singletons. Of the sample, roughly 28% is held by the ten largest clones.

The chain links TRBV7-8 with TRBJ2-3; D gene: possibly TRBD2, on 7 matching bases. The source is a woman older than 75 with active or convalescent COVID-19. The sample was peripheral blood. The DNA sequence is given as TGTGCCAGCAGCTTAGGGAGCCGGGGGGCCTCAGATACGCAGTATTTT. Its translation is CASSLGSRGASDTQYF.